The 13 T cell receptor beta chains below come from one sample, sequenced in a study of T cells after yellow fever vaccination. TCRdb fed the 5' RACE reads into MiXCR, producing one record per CDR3 protein. The sample lists about 170,000 distinct CDR3 sequences, 11% occurring once. Material: CD8+ T cells sorted from PBMCs, obtained 15 days after the yellow fever booster vaccination. The receptor source for this set is a man aged 18 to 30 who received the YFV17D yellow fever vaccine.

The table lists this clonotype with a few counts. The chain has TRBV7-3 and TRBJ2-5; TRBD2 matches at 8 bases. The CDR3 runs 16 residues. The germline gives CDR1 SGHTA, CDR2 FQGTGA. With V trimmed by 5 bases and J by 5 bases, 13 bases remained unmatched. The CDR3 DNA reads TGTGCCAGCAGCCCCGGGTCGGGCGGGGGGCTGGAGACCCAGTACTTC. Translating gives CASSPGSGGGLETQYF.

This clonotype appeared a few times. This chain links TRBV7-6 with TRBJ2-1, with a tentative D call TRBD2 (6 bases). Germline lookup yields CDR1 SGHVS and CDR2 FNYEAQ. The CDR3 contains 14 residues. Trimming pared 8 bases from V and 3 bases from J, leaving 14 bases between. This CDR3 reads CASGAGRGYNEQFF. The CDR3 DNA reads as TGTGCCAGCGGCGCAGGGCGGGGCTACAATGAGCAGTTCTTC.

This clonotype was seen only a few times. The chain links TRBV30 to TRBJ1-2, with D unresolved. This CDR3 is built from 15 residues. V was shortened by 1 base and J by 8 bases, with 20 bases between the two germline ends. Germline V gene lookup returns CDR1 GTSNPN and CDR2 SVGIG (reference sequence). CDR3 nucleotide sequence: TGTGCCTGGAGTGCCCGGGAAGAGGGTGGATGGGGCTACACCTTC. Protein: CAWSAREEGGWGYTF.

This chain links TRBV7-9 with TRBJ2-4, with 7 bases fitting TRBD1. The CDR3 totals 15 residues. Germline V gene lookup returns CDR1 SEHNR and CDR2 FQNEAQ (reference sequence). V gave up 6 bases and J gave up 6 bases; unmatched junction bases: 11. This CDR3 reads CASSSTGVSGNIQYF. For the CDR3, the DNA is TGTGCCAGCAGTTCTACAGGGGTTTCGGGAAACATTCAGTACTTC. The full variable domain, with the rest looked up from reference TRBV7-9 and TRBJ2-4, is DTGVSQNPRHKITKRGQNVTFRCDPISEHNRLYWYRQTLGQGPEFLTYFQNEAQLEKSRLLSDRFSAERPKGSFSTLEIQRTEQGDSAMYLCASSSTGVSGNIQYFGAGTRLSVL.

The chain recombines TRBV27 with TRBJ2-5; D is perhaps TRBD1 or TRBD2 (7 bases each). Deletions cut 6 bases from V and 6 bases from J, with 26 bases between. Looked up from germline, CDR1 is MNHEY and CDR2 is SMNVEV (reference sequence). The CDR3 loop spans 17 amino acids. CDR3 nucleotide sequence: TGTGCCAGCAGCCCTCAGCTATCAGGGGGGGCGGGAAAGACCCAGTACTTC. Residues: CASSPQLSGGAGKTQYF.

The rearrangement joins TRBV5-6 to TRBJ2-3; D may be TRBD1 (6 bases). The CDR3 extends over 20 amino acids. Trimming left V 1 base short and J 4 bases short, with 28 bases between. Germline V gene data show CDR1 as SGHDT and CDR2 as YYEEEE. The CDR3 sequence is CASSLFRPPDSPRIADTQYF. The DNA of the CDR3 is TGTGCCAGCAGCTTGTTTCGACCCCCGGACAGCCCCAGGATAGCAGATACGCAGTATTTT.

This clonotype occurred many times. The chain joins TRBV29-1 to TRBJ1-1; no reliable D call. The germline V and J ends were trimmed by 1 base and 6 bases, with 21 bases remaining between them. CDR1 and CDR2 from the germline V gene are SQVTM and ANQGSEA. The CDR3 has 16 amino acids. DNA for the CDR3: TGCAGCGTTGAAGGTTGGGCCTCAGAAGGATCGGCTGAAGCTTTCTTT. Amino acid sequence: CSVEGWASEGSAEAFF.

Only a few counts were recorded for this clonotype. Just one base apart from a much larger clone, this may be a read error. The CDR3 here is CASSFGSSYNEQFF. The DNA of the CDR3 is TGTGCCAGCAGTTTCGGGAGCTCCTACAATGAGCAGTTCTTC. The chain joins TRBV12-3 or TRBV12-4 to TRBJ2-1, with TRBD2 as a possible D gene (6 bases). The CDR3 consists of 14 residues. V was pared by 3 bases and J by 0 bases, with 6 bases between.

This clonotype came up a few times. The V and J genes are TRBV10-3 and TRBJ1-6, with 9 bases matching TRBD1. Germline V gives CDR1 ENHRY, CDR2 SYGVKD. The CDR3 loop spans 15 amino acids. V trimming: 2 bases; J trimming: 13 bases; junction bases outside the gene matches: 9. CDR3 amino acids: CAISEEGQGTPPLHF. The CDR3 nucleotides are TGTGCCATCAGTGAGGAGGGACAGGGCACCCCCCCCCTCCACTTT.

The genes are TRBV4-1 and TRBJ2-1; D is uncertain. CDR1 is MGHRA and CDR2 is YSYEKL in the germline V gene. The CDR3 is 11 amino acids. Trimming removed 4 bases from V and 9 bases from J, with 7 bases in between. The CDR3 loop reads CASSRNAEQFF. DNA of the CDR3: TGCGCCAGCAGCCGGAATGCTGAGCAGTTCTTC.

The chain employs TRBV4-1 and TRBJ1-1; D gene unclear. Germline CDR1 is MGHRA and CDR2 is YSYEKL. This CDR3 region has 15 residues. The germline V and J ends were trimmed by 3 bases and 0 bases, with 11 bases remaining between them. The CDR3 DNA reads as TGCGCCAGCAGCCATATAGGACGGATGAACACTGAAGCTTTCTTT. Translating it yields CASSHIGRMNTEAFF.

The V and J genes are TRBV11-2 and TRBJ2-5; 10 nucleotides match TRBD2. V shed 3 bases, J shed 5 bases, and the junction held 6 bases outside the gene matches. Germline lookup yields CDR1 SGHAT and CDR2 FQNNGV. The CDR3 spans 15 residues. CDR3 bases: TGTGCCAGCAGCTTGCAAGCGGGGGGGCCGGAGACCCAGTACTTC. Encoded protein: CASSLQAGGPETQYF. The whole variable domain, remainder taken from reference TRBV11-2 and TRBJ2-5, is EAGVAQSPRYKIIEKRQSVAFWCNPISGHATLYWYQQILGQGPKLLIQFQNNGVVDDSQLPKDRFSAERLKGVDSTLKIQPAKLEDSAVYLCASSLQAGGPETQYFGPGTRLLVL.

The chain carries TRBV2 and TRBJ1-2; D gene ambiguous. The CDR3 sequence is 12 residues long. Germline V CDR1 and CDR2: SNHLY, FYNNEI. The V and J ends lost 8 bases and 1 base respectively, with 8 bases between them. In DNA, the CDR3 is TGTGCCAGCGCGGTATATAACTATGGCTACACCTTC. Residues: CASAVYNYGYTF.